Sequencing of this T cell receptor beta chain was carried out in a study of blood T cell repertoires in COVID-19. Assay used: immunoSEQ multiplex PCR; TCRdb lists only in-frame clones, some missing. The sample lists about 130,000 clones, approximately 81% occurring once. The V and J ends lost 3 bases and 1 base, in that order; junction bases with no gene match: 5. In germline, CDR1 is MNHNY, CDR2 SVGAGI (reference sequence). The CDR3 has 15 residues. Sample: peripheral blood. V gene TRBV6-6 combines with J gene TRBJ1-1; TRBD1 matches at 7 bases. This receptor was taken from a woman under 40 who had recovered from COVID-19. The CDR3, as DNA: TGTGCCAGCAGTTATGCGACAGGGCGGAACACTGAAGCTTTCTTT. Translating it yields CASSYATGRNTEAFF.